This TCR beta chain was sequenced during a study of blood T cells in healthy people across ages. The study, taken as a whole, reports: Total diversity from one million sequenced T cells was likely underestimated. Per-million-T-cell TCR beta diversity fell roughly linearly with age.

Primed by a sample-barcoded 5' primer and a J-beta primer mix, a second PCR proceeded for 7 to 11 cycles. Each cDNA molecule received a tag from a template-switch adaptor that had 12 random nucleotides. TCRdb recomputed calls from the 5' RACE reads with MiXCR, one row per CDR3 protein. Of 1.5 million to 2 million distinct CDR3 sequences in the sample, 28% are singletons; the top ten hold about 8%. The germline V gene has CDR1 MNHNS and CDR2 SASEGT. V was pared by 6 bases and J by 9 bases, with 27 bases between. CDR3 length equals 17 residues. Details on this clonotype: The antigen is unknown.

Source material: blood. The clonotype was recovered from a woman aged 25 to 39 in good health. The chain joins TRBV6-1 to TRBJ2-1, with D possibly called TRBD1 or TRBD2 (5 bases each). The CDR3 region has the DNA TGTGCCAGCAGGCGAGTTAGGGCCGGGGCCTGGCGCGGTGAGCAGTTCTTC. Its translation: CASRRVRAGAWRGEQFF.